A single TCR beta chain is shown here with its context. The authors ran a second PCR of 7 to 11 cycles using a sample-barcoded 5' primer and a J-beta primer mix. One entry per CDR3 protein, called by TCRdb with MiXCR from the 5' RACE reads. The data show over 950,000 distinct CDR3 sequences, with 35% to 45% seen just once and about an eighth held by the top ten. The data are from a study of blood T cells in healthy people across ages. This CDR3 comprises 14 residues. The germline CDR1 and CDR2 sequences are DFQATT and SNEGSKA (reference sequence). V was pared by 6 bases and J by 8 bases, with 14 bases of the junction left unmatched.

This receptor was obtained from a man in his late teens or twenties in good health. The chain carries TRBV20-1 and TRBJ1-2; 8 nucleotides match TRBD1. Specimen: blood. The DNA for the CDR3 is TGCAGTGCCACGAAGGGCTCAGGGGGCTGGGGCTACACCTTC. Its protein product is CSATKGSGGWGYTF.